The T cell receptor (beta chain) under discussion was sequenced for a study of blood T cell repertoires in COVID-19. The assay was immunoSEQ multiplex PCR, and TCRdb's table has in-frame clones only and misses some. Among some 300,000 clones listed, around 88% were seen once. The CDR3 extends over 18 amino acids. The trim removed 0 bases at V and 1 base at J, leaving 5 bases unmatched. Germline loops: CDR1 LGHNA, CDR2 YSLEER. The receptor was isolated from a woman aged 70 to 79 with COVID-19, enrolled during active disease. Sample: peripheral blood. This chain connects TRBV4-3 to TRBJ2-2, with 10 positions matching TRBD2. The chain's CDR3 is CASSQDLTSGKNTGELFF. CDR3 bases: TGCGCCAGCAGCCAAGATCTTACTAGCGGGAAGAACACCGGGGAGCTGTTTTTT.